This TCR beta chain originates from a study of OX40 agonist ivuxolimab in advanced cancers. In the study overall: Ivuxolimab, which targeted the costimulatory receptor OX40 (CD134), was an agonistic, fully human IgG2 monoclonal antibody. Prior anti-PD-1, anti-PD-L1 or anti-CTLA-4 therapy was permitted, and 30% to 45% of dose-escalation patients had received checkpoint inhibitors. Of the 50 or so patients in dose escalation, approximately 20 had hepatocellular carcinoma, some 15 had melanoma, 9 had renal cell carcinoma and 9 had head and neck cancer. Partial responses occurred in three dose-escalation patients: two with cutaneous melanoma and one with hepatocellular carcinoma. In the dose-escalation cohort, nearly 85% of patients were male, and the mean age was roughly 60 years with a range of roughly 20 to 85. Peripheral TCRbeta sequencing aimed to test whether ivuxolimab altered TCR sequence diversity and caused clonal T-cell expansion. The paper reports the monotherapy dose-escalation portion (N of about 50 patients) of the phase I ivuxolimab trial. Intravenous ivuxolimab was administered to patients every 2 weeks at six dose levels: 0.01, 0.1, 0.3, 1.5, 3 and 10 mg/kg. General study outcomes and caveats: The antigen specificity of the clonally expanded peripheral T cells was not determined. After ivuxolimab, expanded clones were on average more numerous among CD8+ T cells than among CD4+ T cells. Low levels of normalized T-cell clonal expansion were also seen in some nonresponding patients. At doses from 0.1 to 3.0 mg/kg, clonal expansion was seen in both CD4+ and CD8+ blood T cells between baseline and week 6. In the 0.1-3.0 mg/kg groups, partial responders had among the lowest normalized peripheral clonal expansion, particularly in CD8+ T cells.

Genomic DNA was extracted from sorted cells for sequencing of the TCRbeta CDR3 region. TCRbeta CDR3 regions were sequenced using the immunoSEQ Assay. The table comes from immuneACCESS by way of TCRdb, which keeps in-frame sequences with V and J called. Part of the clones is missing from these tables; in studies checked, under half for an unresolved V gene and the rest for unknown reasons. The sample table lists 57,000 or so clones, roughly 88% of them with a count of one. About 3% of the sample is in the top ten clones. The trial excluded patients who had a history of autoimmune disease or were on systemic immunosuppression. In every dose cohort, peripheral blood was drawn for TCR sequencing at baseline, cycle 4 day 1, and cycle 7 day 1. The samples were taken from a phase I, first-in-human, multicenter, open-label dose-escalation trial of ivuxolimab. Adults with locally advanced or metastatic head and neck squamous cell, hepatocellular, melanoma or renal cell carcinoma were enrolled in the trial. CD4+ and CD8+ T cells were sorted separately from peripheral blood before TCR sequencing.

V loses 4 bases of germline sequence and J loses 1 base, and the interval between the two ends is 17 bases. There are 16 amino acids in the CDR3, from cysteine to phenylalanine inclusive. The only DNA kept is the CDR3, 48 bases in frame from the first base. In the germline V gene, CDR1 corresponds to SQVTM and CDR2 to ANQGSEA. In regard to this clone: Its antigen specificity is not known. No base qualities exist here, and no much larger clone lies one base off it.

The chain links TRBV29-1 with TRBJ1-3; 5 matching bases give a weak D call of TRBD1. The specimen comprised CD4+ or CD8+ T cells sorted from blood, sampled in a trial of the OX40 agonist ivuxolimab. This receptor was obtained from an adult with an advanced solid tumor such as melanoma, head and neck, liver or kidney cancer. The DNA is TGCAGCGTTGCCTGGGGGACCGGGGGATCTGGAAACACCATATATTTT. This translates into CSVAWGTGGSGNTIYF.